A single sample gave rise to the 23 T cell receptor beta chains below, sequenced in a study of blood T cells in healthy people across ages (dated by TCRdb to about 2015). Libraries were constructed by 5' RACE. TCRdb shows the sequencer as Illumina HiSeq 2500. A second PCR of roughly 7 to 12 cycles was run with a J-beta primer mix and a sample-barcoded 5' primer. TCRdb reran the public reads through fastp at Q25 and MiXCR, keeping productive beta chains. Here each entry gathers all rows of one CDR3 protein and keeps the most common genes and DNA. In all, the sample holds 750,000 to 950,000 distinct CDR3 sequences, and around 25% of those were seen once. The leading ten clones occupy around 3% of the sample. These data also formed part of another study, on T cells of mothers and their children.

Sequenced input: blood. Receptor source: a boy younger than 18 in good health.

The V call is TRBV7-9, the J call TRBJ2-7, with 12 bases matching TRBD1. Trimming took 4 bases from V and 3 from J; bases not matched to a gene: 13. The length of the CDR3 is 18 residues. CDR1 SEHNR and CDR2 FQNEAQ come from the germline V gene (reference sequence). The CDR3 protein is CASSSRGTGGNGYYEQYF. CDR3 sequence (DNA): TGTGCCAGCAGCTCTAGAGGGACAGGGGGCAATGGGTACTACGAGCAGTACTTC. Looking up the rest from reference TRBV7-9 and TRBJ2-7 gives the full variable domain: DTGVSQNPRHKITKRGQNVTFRCDPISEHNRLYWYRQTLGQGPEFLTYFQNEAQLEKSRLLSDRFSAERPKGSFSTLEIQRTEQGDSAMYLCASSSRGTGGNGYYEQYFGPGTRLTVT.

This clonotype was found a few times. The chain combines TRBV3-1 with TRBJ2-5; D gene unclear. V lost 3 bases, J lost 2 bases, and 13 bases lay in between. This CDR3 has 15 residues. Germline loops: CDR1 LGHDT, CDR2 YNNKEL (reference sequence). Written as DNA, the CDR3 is TGTGCCAGCAGCCAGAATAAGGCCCCTCAAGAGACCCAGTACTTC. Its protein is CASSQNKAPQETQYF.

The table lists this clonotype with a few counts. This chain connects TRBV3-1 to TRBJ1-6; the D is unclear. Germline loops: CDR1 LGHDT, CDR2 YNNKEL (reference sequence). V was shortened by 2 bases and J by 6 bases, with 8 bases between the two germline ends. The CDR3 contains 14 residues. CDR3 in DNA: TGTGCCAGCAGCCAAAGGCCGCGTAATTCACCCCTCCACTTT. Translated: CASSQRPRNSPLHF.

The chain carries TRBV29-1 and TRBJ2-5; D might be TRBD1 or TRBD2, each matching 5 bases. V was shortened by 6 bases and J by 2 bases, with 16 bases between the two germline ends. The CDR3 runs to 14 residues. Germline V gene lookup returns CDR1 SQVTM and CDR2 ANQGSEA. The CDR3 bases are TGCAGCGTGAGGCATGGGACGATTCAAGAGACCCAGTACTTC. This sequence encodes CSVRHGTIQETQYF.

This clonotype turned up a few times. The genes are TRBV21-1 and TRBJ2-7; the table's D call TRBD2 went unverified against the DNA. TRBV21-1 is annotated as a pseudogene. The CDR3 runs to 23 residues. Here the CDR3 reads CASSKGAVRGDSSSGGPPYEQYF. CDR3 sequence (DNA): TGTGCCAGCAGCAAAGGGGCCGTGAGGGGAGACAGTAGTAGCGGGGGGCCCCCCTACGAGCAGTACTTC.

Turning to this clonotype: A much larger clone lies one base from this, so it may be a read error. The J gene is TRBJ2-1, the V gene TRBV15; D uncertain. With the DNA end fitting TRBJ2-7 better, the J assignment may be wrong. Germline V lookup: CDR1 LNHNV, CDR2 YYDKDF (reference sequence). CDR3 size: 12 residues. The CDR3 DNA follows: TGTGCCACCAGCAGAGAGTCCTACGAGCAGTACTTC. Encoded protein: CATSRESYEQYF.

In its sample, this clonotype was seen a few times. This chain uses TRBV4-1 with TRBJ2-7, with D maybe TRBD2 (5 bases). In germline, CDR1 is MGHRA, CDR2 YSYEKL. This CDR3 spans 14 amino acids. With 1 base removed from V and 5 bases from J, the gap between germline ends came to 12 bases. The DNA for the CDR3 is TGCGCCAGCAGCCAAGTTGAACACGGGGACGAGCAGTACTTC. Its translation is CASSQVEHGDEQYF.

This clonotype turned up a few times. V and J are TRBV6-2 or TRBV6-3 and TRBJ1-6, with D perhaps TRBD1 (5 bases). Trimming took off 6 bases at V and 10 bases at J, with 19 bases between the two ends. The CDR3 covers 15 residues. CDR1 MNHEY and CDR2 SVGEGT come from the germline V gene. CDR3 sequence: CASRPNWGSGSPLHF. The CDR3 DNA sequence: TGTGCCAGCAGGCCGAATTGGGGGTCCGGATCACCCCTCCACTTT.

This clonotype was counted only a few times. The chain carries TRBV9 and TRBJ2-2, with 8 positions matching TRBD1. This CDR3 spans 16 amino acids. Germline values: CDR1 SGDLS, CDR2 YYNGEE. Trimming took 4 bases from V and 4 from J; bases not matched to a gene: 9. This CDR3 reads CASSHTGRGLTGELFF. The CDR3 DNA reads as TGTGCCAGCAGCCATACCGGCAGGGGGCTCACCGGGGAGCTGTTTTTT.

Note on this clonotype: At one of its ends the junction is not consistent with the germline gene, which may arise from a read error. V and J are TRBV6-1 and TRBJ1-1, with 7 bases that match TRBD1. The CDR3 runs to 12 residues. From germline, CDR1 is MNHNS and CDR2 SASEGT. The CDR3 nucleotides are TGTGCCAGCAGTGACCCCGGGACAGCCTATGCCTTT. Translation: CASSDPGTAYAF.

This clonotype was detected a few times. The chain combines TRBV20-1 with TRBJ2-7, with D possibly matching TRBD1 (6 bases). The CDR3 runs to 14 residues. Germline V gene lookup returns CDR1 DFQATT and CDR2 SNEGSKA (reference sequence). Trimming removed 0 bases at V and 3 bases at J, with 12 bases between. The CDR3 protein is CSAREGQLNYEQYF. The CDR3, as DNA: TGCAGTGCTAGAGAGGGACAACTGAACTACGAGCAGTACTTC.

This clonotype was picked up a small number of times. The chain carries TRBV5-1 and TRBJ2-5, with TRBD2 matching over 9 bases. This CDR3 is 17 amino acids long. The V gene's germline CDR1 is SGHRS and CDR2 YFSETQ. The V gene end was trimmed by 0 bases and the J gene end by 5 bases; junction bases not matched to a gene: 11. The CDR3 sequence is CASSLASGATLRETQYF. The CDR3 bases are TGCGCCAGCAGCTTGGCTAGCGGGGCCACACTGAGGGAGACCCAGTACTTC.

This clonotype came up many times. In DNA form, the CDR3 reads TGTGCCATCAGTGAACCCCGACAAGAGCAAGAGACCCAGTACTTC. Protein sequence: CAISEPRQEQETQYF. V is TRBV10-3 and J is TRBJ2-5; D remains unclear. Germline CDR1 ENHRY, CDR2 SYGVKD. The CDR3 has 15 amino acids. Trimming took off 3 bases at V and 2 bases at J, with 13 bases between the two ends.

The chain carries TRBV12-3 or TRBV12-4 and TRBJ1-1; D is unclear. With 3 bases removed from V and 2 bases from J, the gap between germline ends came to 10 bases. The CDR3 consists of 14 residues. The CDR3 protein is CASSFNPGNTEAFF. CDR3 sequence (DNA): TGTGCCAGCAGTTTTAATCCGGGCAACACTGAAGCTTTCTTT.

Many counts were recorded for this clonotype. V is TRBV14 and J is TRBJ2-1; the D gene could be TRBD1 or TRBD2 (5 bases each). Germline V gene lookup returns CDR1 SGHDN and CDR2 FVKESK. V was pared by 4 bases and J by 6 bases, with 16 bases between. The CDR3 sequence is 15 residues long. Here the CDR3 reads CASSLREGGGNEQFF. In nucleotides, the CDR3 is TGTGCCAGCAGCCTCAGAGAGGGTGGGGGCAATGAGCAGTTCTTC.

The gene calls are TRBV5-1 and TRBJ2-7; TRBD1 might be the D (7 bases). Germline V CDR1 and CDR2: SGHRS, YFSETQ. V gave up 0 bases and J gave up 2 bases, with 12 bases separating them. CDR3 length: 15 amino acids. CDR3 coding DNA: TGCGCCAGCAGCTTGGCCGGCGGGACAGCCTACGAGCAGTACTTC. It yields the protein CASSLAGGTAYEQYF.

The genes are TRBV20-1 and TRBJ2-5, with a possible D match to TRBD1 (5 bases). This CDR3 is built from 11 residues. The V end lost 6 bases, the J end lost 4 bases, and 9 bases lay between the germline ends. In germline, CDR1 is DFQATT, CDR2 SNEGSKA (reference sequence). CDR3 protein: CSAPQGETQYF. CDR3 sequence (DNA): TGCAGTGCCCCCCAGGGAGAGACCCAGTACTTC.

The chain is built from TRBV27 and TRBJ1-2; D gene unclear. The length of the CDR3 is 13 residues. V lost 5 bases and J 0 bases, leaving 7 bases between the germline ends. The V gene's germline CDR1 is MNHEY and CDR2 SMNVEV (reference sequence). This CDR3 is CASSTATNYGYTF. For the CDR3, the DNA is TGTGCCAGCAGTACCGCGACTAACTATGGCTACACCTTC.

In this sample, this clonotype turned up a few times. In DNA, the CDR3 is TGCGCCAGCAGCTCTACTATCGGACAGGGATGGGCTGAAGCTTTCTTT. Protein product: CASSSTIGQGWAEAFF. This sequence joins TRBV5-1 and TRBJ1-1; the match to TRBD1 covers 8 bases. Germline V gives CDR1 SGHRS, CDR2 YFSETQ. Trimming at V came to 3 bases and at J to 6 bases, leaving 13 bases not matched to a gene. CDR3 length: 16 residues.

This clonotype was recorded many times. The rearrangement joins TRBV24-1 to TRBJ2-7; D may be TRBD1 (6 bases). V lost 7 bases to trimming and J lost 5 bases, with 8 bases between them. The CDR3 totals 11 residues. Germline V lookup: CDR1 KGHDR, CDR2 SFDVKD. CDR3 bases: TGTGCCACCAGCAGGGGTAACGAGCAGTACTTC. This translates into CATSRGNEQYF.

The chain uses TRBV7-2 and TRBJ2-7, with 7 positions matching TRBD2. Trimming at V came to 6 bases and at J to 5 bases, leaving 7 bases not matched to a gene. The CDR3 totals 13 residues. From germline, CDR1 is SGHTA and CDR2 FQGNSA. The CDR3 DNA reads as TGTGCCAGCAGTTCCTGGGGGGGGGACGAGCAGTACTTC. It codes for CASSSWGGDEQYF.

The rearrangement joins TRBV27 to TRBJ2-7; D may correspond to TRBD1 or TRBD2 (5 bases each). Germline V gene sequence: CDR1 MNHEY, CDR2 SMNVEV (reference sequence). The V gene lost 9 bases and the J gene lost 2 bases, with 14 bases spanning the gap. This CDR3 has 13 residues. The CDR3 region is CASGTSWAYEQYF. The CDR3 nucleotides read TGTGCCAGTGGGACCTCCTGGGCCTACGAGCAGTACTTC.

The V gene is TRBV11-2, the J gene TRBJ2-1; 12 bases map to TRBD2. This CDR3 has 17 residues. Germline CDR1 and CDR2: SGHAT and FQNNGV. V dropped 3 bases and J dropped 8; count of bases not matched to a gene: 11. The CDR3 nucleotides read TGTGCCAGCAGCTTCTTAAAACTAGCGGGGGGCATCGATGAGCAGTTCTTC. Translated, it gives CASSFLKLAGGIDEQFF. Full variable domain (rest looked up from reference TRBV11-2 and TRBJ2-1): EAGVAQSPRYKIIEKRQSVAFWCNPISGHATLYWYQQILGQGPKLLIQFQNNGVVDDSQLPKDRFSAERLKGVDSTLKIQPAKLEDSAVYLCASSFLKLAGGIDEQFFGPGTRLTVL.